The text below deals with one T cell receptor beta chain. Using immunoSEQ multiplex PCR, the repertoire was profiled, and TCRdb retains in-frame clones only, with some absent. The table includes about 120,000 clones, around 93% detected once. Looked up from germline, CDR1 is PRHDT and CDR2 is FYEKMQ (reference sequence). J lost 13 bases, V lost 0 bases, and 6 bases had no gene match. The CDR3 spans 13 residues. The sample belongs to a study of T cell changes during pregnancy in multiple sclerosis. The chain recombines TRBV13 with TRBJ2-1; the match to TRBD1 covers 7 bases. The source material was peripheral blood, sampled before pregnancy. The source is a female donor with multiple sclerosis, enrolled in a pregnancy study. The CDR3 DNA follows: TGTGCCAGCAGCTTAGGCGGAAGGGGGCCACAGTTCTTC. Translated: CASSLGGRGPQFF. Drawing the rest from reference TRBV13 and TRBJ2-1, the complete variable domain is AAGVIQSPRHLIKEKRETATLKCYPIPRHDTVYWYQQGPGQDPQFLISFYEKMQSDKGSIPDRFSAQQFSDYHSELNMSSLELGDSALYFCASSLGGRGPQFFGPGTRLTVL.